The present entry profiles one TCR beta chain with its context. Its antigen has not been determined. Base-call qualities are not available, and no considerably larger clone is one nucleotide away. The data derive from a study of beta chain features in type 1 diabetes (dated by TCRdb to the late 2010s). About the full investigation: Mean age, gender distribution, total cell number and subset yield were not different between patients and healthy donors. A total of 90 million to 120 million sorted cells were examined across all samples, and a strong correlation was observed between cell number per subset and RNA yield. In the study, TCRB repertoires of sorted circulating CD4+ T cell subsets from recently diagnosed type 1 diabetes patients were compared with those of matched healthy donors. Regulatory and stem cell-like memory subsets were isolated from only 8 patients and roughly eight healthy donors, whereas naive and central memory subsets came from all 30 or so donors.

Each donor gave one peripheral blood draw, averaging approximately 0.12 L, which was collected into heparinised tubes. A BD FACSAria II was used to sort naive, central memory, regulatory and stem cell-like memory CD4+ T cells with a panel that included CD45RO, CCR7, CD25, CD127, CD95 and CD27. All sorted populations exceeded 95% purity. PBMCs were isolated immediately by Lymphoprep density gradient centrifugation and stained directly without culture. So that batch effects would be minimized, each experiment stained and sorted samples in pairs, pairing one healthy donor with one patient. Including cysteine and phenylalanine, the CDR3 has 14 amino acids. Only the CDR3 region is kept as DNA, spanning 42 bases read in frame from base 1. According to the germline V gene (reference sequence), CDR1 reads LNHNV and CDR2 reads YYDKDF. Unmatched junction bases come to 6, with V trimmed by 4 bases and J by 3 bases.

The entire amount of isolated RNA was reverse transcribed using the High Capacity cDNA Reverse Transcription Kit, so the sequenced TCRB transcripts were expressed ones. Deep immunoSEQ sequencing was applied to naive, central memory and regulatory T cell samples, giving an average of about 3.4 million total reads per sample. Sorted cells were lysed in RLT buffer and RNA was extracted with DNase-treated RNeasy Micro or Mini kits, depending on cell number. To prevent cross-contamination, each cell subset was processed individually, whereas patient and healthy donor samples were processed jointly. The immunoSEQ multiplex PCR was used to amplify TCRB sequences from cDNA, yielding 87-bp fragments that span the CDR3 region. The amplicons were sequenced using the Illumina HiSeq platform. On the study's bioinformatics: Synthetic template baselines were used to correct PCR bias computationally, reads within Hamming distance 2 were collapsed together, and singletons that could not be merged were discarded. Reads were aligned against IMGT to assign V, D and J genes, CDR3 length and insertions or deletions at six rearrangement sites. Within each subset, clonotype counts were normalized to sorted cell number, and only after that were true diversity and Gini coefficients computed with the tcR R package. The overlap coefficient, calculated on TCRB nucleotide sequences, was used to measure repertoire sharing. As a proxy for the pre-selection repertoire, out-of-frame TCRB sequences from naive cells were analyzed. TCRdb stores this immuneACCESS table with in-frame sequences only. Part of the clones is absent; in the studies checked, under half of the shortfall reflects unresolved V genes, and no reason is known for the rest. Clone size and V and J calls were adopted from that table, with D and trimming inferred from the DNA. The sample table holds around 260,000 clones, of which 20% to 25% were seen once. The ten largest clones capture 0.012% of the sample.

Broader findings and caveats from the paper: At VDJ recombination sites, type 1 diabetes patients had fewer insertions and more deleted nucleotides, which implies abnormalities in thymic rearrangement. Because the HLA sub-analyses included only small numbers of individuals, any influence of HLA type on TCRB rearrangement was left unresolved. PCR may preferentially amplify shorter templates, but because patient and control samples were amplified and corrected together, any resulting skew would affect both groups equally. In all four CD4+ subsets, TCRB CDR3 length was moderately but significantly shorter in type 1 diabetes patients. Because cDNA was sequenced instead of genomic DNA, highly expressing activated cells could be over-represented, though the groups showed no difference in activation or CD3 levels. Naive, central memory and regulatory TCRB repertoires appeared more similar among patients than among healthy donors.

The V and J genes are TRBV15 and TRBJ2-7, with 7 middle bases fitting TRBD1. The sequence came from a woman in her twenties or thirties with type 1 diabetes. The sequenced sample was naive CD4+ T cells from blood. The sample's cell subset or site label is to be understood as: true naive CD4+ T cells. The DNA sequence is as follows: TGTGCCACCAGCACCTGGGACAGAAACTACGAGCAGTACTTC. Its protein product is CATSTWDRNYEQYF.